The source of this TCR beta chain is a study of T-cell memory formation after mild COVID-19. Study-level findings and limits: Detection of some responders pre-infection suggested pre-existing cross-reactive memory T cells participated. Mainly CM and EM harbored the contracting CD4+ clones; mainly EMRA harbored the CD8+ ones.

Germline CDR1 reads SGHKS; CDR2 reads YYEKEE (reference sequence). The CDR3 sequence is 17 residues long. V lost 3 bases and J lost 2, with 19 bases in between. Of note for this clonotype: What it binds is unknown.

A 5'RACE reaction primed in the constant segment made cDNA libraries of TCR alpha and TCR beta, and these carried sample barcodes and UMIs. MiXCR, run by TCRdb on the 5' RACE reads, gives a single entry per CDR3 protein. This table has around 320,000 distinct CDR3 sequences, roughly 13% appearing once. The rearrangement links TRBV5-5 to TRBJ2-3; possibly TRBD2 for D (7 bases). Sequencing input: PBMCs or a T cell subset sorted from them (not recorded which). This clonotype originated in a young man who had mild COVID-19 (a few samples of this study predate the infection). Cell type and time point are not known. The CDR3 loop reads CASSSTRGRGATDTQYF. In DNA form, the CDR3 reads TGTGCCAGCAGCTCGACCCGGGGCCGGGGGGCCACAGATACGCAGTATTTT.